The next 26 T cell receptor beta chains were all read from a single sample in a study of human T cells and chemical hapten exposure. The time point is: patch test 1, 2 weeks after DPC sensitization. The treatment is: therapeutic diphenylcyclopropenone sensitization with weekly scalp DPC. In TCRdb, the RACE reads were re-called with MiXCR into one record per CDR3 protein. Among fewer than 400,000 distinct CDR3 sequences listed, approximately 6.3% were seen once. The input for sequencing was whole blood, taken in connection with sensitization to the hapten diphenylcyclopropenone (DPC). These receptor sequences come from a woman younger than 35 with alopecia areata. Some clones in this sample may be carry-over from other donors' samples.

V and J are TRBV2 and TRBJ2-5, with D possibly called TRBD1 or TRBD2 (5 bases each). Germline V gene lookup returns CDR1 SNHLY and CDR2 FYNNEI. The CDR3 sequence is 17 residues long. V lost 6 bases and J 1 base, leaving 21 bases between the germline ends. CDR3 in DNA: TGTGCCAGCAGGGGCTCCCTGACCTCCGGGACCCAAGAGACCCAGTACTTC. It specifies CASRGSLTSGTQETQYF.

The CDR3 loop reads CASAQAVGFPNYGYTF. In DNA, the CDR3 is TGCGCCAGCGCTCAAGCCGTGGGTTTCCCTAACTATGGCTACACCTTC. The chain uses TRBV4-3 and TRBJ1-2, with D unclear. The V gene lost 8 bases and the J gene lost 0 bases, with 19 bases spanning the gap. The CDR3 extends over 16 amino acids. From germline, CDR1 is LGHNA and CDR2 YSLEER.

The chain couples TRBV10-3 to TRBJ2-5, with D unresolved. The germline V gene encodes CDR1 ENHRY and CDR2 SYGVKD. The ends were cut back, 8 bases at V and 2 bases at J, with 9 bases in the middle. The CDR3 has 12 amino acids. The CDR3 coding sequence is TGTGCCATCCGACGCGAGCAAGAGACCCAGTACTTC. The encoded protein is CAIRREQETQYF.

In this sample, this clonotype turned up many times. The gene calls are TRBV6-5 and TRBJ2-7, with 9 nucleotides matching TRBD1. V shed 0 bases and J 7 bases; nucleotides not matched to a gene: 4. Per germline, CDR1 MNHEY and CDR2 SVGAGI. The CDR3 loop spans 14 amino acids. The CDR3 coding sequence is TGTGCCAGCAGTTACTCACAGGGGGCGCGAGAGCAGTACTTC. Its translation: CASSYSQGAREQYF.

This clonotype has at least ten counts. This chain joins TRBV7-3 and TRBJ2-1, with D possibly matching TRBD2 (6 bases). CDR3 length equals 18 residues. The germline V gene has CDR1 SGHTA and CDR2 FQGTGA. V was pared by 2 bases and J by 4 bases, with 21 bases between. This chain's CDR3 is CASSLVRVSDGTYNEQFF. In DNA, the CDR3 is TGTGCCAGCAGCTTAGTAAGAGTCTCGGACGGGACTTACAATGAGCAGTTCTTC.

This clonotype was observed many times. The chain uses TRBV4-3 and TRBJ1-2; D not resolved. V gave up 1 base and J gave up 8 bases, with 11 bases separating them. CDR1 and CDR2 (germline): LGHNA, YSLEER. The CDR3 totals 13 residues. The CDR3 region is CASSQGQRVGYTF. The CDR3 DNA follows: TGCGCCAGCAGCCAAGGCCAGAGAGTGGGCTACACCTTC.

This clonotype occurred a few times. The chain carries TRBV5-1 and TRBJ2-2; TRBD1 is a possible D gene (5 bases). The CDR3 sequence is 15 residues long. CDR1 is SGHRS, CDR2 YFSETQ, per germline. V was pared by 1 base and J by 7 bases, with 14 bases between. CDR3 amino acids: CASSLIQGSHGELFF. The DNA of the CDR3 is TGCGCCAGCAGCTTGATCCAGGGAAGTCACGGGGAGCTGTTTTTT.

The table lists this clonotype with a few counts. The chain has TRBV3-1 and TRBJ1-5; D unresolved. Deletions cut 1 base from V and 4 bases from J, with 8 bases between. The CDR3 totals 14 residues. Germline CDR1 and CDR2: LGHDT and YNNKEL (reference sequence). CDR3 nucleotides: TGTGCCAGCAGCCAAGCGAGTACTAATCAGCCCCAGCATTTT. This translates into CASSQASTNQPQHF.

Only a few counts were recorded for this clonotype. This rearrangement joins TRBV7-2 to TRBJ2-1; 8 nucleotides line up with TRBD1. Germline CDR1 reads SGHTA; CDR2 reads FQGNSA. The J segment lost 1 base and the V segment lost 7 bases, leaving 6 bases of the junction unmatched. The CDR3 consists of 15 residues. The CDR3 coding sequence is TGTGCCAGCACCCCTACAGGGGGGTCCTACAATGAGCAGTTCTTC. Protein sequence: CASTPTGGSYNEQFF.

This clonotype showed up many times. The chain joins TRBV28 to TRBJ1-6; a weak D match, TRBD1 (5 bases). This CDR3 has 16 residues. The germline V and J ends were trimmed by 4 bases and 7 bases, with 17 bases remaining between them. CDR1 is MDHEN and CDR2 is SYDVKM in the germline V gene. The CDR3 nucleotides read TGTGCCAGCAGTTCCCCCGGGGCAGGGTACAATTCACCCCTCCACTTT. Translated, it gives CASSSPGAGYNSPLHF. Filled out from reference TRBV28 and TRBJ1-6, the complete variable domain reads DVKVTQSSRYLVKRTGEKVFLECVQDMDHENMFWYRQDPGLGLRLIYFSYDVKMKEKGDIPEGYSVSREKKERFSLILESASTNQTSMYLCASSSPGAGYNSPLHFGNGTRLTVT.

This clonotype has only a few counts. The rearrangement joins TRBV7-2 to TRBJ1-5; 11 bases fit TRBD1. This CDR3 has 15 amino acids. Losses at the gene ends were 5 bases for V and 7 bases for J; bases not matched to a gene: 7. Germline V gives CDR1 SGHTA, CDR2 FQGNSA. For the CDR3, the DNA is TGTGCCAGCAGCCCTTGGACAGGGGGCGTCCAGCCCCAGCATTTT. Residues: CASSPWTGGVQPQHF.

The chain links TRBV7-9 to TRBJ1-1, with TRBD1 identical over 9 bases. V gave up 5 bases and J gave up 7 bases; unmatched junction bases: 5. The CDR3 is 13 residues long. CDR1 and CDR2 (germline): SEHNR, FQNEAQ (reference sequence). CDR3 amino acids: CASSPEGQGEAFF. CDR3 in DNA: TGTGCCAGCAGCCCAGAGGGACAGGGTGAAGCTTTCTTT.

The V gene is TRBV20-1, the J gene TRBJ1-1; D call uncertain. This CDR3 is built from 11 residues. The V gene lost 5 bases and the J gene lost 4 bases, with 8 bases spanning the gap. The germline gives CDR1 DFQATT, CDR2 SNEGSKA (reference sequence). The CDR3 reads CSARRSTEAFF. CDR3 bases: TGCAGTGCTCGCCGCAGCACTGAAGCTTTCTTT.

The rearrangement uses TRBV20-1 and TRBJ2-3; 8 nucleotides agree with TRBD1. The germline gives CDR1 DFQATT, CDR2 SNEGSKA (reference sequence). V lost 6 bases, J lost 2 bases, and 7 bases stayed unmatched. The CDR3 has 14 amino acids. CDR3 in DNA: TGCAGTGCCCAGGGGGCAGACCCCACAGATACGCAGTATTTT. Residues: CSAQGADPTDTQYF.

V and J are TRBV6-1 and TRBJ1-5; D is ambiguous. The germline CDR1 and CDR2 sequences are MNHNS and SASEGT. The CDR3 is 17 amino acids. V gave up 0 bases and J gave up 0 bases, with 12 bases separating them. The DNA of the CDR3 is TGTGCCAGCAGTGAAGCTGGATCACAGTATAGCAATCAGCCCCAGCATTTT. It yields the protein CASSEAGSQYSNQPQHF.

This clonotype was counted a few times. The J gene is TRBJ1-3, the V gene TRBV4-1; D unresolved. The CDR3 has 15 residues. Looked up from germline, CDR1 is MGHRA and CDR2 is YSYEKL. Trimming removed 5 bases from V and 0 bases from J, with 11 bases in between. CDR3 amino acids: CASSYSSASGNTIYF. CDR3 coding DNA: TGCGCCAGCAGCTATTCCTCAGCCTCTGGAAACACCATATATTTT.

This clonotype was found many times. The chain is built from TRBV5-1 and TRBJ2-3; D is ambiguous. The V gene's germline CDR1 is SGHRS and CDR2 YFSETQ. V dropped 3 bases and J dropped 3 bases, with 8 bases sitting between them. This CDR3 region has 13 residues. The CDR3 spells CASSSSTTDTQYF. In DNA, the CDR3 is TGCGCCAGCAGCTCCTCCACTACAGATACGCAGTATTTT.

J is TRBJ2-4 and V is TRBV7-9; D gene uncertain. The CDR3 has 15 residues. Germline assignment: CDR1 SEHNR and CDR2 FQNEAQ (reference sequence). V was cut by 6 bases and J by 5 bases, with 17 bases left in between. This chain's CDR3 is CASSHPAAIENIQYF. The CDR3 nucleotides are TGTGCCAGCAGTCATCCCGCGGCGATAGAAAACATTCAGTACTTC. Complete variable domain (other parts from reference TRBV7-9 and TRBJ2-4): DTGVSQNPRHKITKRGQNVTFRCDPISEHNRLYWYRQTLGQGPEFLTYFQNEAQLEKSRLLSDRFSAERPKGSFSTLEIQRTEQGDSAMYLCASSHPAAIENIQYFGAGTRLSVL.

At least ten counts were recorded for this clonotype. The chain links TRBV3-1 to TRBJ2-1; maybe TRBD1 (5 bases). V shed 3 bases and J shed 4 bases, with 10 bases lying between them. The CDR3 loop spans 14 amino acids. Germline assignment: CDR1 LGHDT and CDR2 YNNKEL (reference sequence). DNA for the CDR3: TGTGCCAGCAGCCAGATCGGACATTACAATGAGCAGTTCTTC. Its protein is CASSQIGHYNEQFF.

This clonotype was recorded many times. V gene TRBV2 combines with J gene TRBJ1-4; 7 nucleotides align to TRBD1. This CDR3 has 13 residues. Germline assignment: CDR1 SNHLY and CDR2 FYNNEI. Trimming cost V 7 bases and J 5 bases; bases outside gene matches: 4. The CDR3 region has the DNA TGTGCCAGCACCAGGACAGGAAATGAAAAACTGTTTTTT. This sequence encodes CASTRTGNEKLFF.

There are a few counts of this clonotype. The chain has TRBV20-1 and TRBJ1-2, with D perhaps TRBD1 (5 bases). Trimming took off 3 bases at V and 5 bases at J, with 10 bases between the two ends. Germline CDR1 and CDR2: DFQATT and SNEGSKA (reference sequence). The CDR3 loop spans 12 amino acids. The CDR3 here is CSASGGKYGYTF. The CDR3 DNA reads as TGCAGTGCTAGTGGGGGGAAATATGGCTACACCTTC.

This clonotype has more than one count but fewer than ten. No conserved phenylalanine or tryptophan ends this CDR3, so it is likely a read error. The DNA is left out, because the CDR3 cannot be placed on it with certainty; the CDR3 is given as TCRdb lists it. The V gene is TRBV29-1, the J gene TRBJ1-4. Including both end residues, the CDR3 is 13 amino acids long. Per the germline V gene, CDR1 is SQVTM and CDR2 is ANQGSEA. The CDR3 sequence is CSVPIHRTNETGI.

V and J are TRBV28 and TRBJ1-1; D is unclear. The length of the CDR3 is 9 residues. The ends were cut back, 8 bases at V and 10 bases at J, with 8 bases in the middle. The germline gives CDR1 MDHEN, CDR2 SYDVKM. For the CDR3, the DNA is TGTGCCAGCGGATGGGGAGCTTTCTTT. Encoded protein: CASGWGAFF.

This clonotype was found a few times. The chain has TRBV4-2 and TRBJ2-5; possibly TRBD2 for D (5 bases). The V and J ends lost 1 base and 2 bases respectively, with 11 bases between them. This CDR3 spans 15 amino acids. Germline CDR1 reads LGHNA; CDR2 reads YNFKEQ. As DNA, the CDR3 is TGTGCCAGCAGCCAAGTACCCAGCGGTCAAGAGACCCAGTACTTC. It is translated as CASSQVPSGQETQYF.

The DNA for the CDR3 is TGTGCCAGCTCACCTACAGGGGGGGATGAAAAACTGTTTTTT. Amino acid sequence: CASSPTGGDEKLFF. This chain uses TRBV18 with TRBJ1-4, with 8 positions matching TRBD1. The CDR3 loop spans 14 amino acids. Germline V gene data show CDR1 as KGHSH and CDR2 as LQKENI. Losses at the gene ends were 3 bases for V and 6 bases for J; bases not matched to a gene: 3.

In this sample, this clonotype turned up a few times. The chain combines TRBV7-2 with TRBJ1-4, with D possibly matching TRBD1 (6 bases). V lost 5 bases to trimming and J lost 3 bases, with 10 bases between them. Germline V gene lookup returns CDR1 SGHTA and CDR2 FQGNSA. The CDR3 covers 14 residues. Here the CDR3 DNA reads TGTGCCAGCAGCCAGGACAGAGCTAATGAAAAACTGTTTTTT. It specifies CASSQDRANEKLFF.